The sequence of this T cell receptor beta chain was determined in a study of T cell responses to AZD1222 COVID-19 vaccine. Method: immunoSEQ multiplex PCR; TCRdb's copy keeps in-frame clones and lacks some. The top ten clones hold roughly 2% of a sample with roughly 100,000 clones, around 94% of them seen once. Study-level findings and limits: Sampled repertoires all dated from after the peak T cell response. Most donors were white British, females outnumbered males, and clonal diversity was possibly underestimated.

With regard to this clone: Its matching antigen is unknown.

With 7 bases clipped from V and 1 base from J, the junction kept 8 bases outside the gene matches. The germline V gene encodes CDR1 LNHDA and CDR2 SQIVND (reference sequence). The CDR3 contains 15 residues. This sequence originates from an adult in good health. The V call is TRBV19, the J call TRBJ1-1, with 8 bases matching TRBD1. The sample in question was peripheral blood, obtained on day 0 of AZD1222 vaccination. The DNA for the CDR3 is TGTGCCAGTAACAACGACAGGGGAGCGAACACTGAAGCTTTCTTT. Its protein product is CASNNDRGANTEAFF. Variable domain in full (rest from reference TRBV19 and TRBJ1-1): DGGITQSPKYLFRKEGQNVTLSCEQNLNHDAMYWYRQDPGQGLRLIYYSQIVNDFQKGDIAEGYSVSREKKESFPLTVTSAQKNPTAFYLCASNNDRGANTEAFFGQGTRLTVV.